Given below is one T cell receptor beta chain in context. The CDR3 loop spans 13 amino acids. V was pared by 7 bases and J by 1 base, with 6 bases of the junction left unmatched. From germline, CDR1 is SQVTM and CDR2 ANQGSEA. The source of the sample is a study of T cell changes during pregnancy in multiple sclerosis. Data came from immunoSEQ multiplex PCR; TCRdb stores just in-frame clones and leaves some out. This sample has over 35,000 clones; roughly 88% occur once, and the top ten carry roughly 10%. The sequenced sample was CD8+ T cells from peripheral blood mononuclear cells, obtained in the first trimester of pregnancy. The sequence was obtained from a female donor with multiple sclerosis, enrolled in a pregnancy study. The V call is TRBV29-1, the J call TRBJ1-1, with TRBD1 matching over 7 bases. CDR3 sequence reads: CSGLGQSNTEAFF. The DNA of the CDR3 is TGCAGCGGCCTGGGACAGTCGAACACTGAAGCTTTCTTT.